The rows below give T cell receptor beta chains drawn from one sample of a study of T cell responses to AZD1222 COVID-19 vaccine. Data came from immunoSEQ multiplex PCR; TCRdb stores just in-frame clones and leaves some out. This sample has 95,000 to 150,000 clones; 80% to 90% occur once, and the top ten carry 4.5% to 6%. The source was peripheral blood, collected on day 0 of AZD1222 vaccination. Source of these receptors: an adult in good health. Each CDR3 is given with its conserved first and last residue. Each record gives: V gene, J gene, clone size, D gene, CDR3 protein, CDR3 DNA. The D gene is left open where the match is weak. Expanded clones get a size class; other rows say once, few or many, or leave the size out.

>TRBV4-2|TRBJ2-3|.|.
CASSQGGPSSTDTQYF
TGTGCCAGCAGCCAAGGCGGACCCTCTAGCACAGATACGCAGTATTTT
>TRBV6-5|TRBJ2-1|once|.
CASSYPSASHEQFF
TGTGCCAGCAGTTATCCTTCGGCGAGCCATGAGCAGTTCTTC
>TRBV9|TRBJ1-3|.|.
CASSPLGGSSGNTIYF
TGTGCCAGCAGCCCCCTGGGGGGGAGCTCTGGAAACACCATATATTTT
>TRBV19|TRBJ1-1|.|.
CASTMEGGPRKAFF
TGTGCCAGTACCATGGAGGGGGGCCCGAGGAAAGCTTTCTTT
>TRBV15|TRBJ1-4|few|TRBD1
CATQVGQDGREKLFF
TGTGCCACCCAGGTCGGACAGGACGGAAGGGAAAAACTGTTTTTT
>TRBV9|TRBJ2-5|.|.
CASSLGMGVQETQYF
TGTGCCAGCAGCTTAGGGATGGGGGTCCAAGAGACCCAGTACTTC
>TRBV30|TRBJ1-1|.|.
CAWSVPPISEAFF
TGTGCCTGGAGTGTACCCCCCATCTCTGAAGCTTTCTTT
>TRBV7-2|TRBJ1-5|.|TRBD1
CASSLARDRTFINQPQHF
TGTGCCAGCAGCTTAGCGCGGGACAGGACTTTTATCAATCAGCCCCAGCATTTT
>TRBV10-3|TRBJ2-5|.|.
CAISESEGAGETQYF
TGTGCCATCAGTGAGTCGGAGGGGGCGGGAGAGACCCAGTACTTC
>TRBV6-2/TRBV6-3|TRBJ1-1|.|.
CASSYSWGTEAFF
TGTGCCAGCAGTTACTCGTGGGGAACTGAAGCTTTCTTT
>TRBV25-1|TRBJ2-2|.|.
CASSDSGTNTGELFF
TGTGCCAGCAGTGATTCTGGGACAAACACCGGGGAGCTGTTTTTT
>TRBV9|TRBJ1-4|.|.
CASSVQATNEKLFF
TGTGCCAGCAGCGTACAGGCAACTAATGAAAAACTGTTTTTT
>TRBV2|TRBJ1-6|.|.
CASSKDKPGWGSPLHF
TGTGCCAGCAGTAAAGACAAACCGGGATGGGGTTCACCCCTCCACTTT
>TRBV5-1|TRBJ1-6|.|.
CASSLEGVNSPLHF
TGCGCCAGCAGCTTGGAGGGGGTGAATTCACCCCTCCACTTT
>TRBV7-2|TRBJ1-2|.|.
CASSPQGLWDGYTF
TGTGCCAGCAGCCCACAGGGCCTCTGGGATGGCTACACCTTC
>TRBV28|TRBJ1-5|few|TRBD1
CASSLGTDNQPQHF
TGTGCCAGCAGTTTAGGGACAGACAATCAGCCCCAGCATTTT
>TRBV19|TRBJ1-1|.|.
CASSMENGGVRTEAFF
TGTGCCAGTAGTATGGAAAATGGGGGGGTCAGGACTGAAGCTTTCTTT
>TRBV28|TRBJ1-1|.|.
CASSHGTRLTEAFF
TGTGCCAGCAGTCACGGGACACGCCTTACTGAAGCTTTCTTT
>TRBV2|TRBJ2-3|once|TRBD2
CASRSGLAGGFADTQYF
TGTGCCAGCAGAAGCGGGCTAGCGGGAGGGTTCGCAGATACGCAGTATTTT
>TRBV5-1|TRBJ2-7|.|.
CASSKQRNYEQYF
TGCGCCAGCAGCAAGCAGCGGAACTACGAGCAGTACTTC
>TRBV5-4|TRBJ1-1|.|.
CASSSGVGGTEAFF
TGTGCCAGCAGCTCCGGTGTGGGGGGAACTGAAGCTTTCTTT
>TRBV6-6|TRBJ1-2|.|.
CASTGREDYYGYTF
TGTGCCAGCACGGGCAGGGAGGATTACTATGGCTACACCTTC
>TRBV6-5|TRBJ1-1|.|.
CASKFRTVMNTEAFF
TGTGCCAGCAAATTTAGGACGGTGATGAACACTGAAGCTTTCTTT
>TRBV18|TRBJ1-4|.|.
CASSPRNDNEKLFF
TGTGCCAGCTCACCACGGAACGATAATGAAAAACTGTTTTTT
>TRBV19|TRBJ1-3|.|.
CASSKDGYSGNTIYF
TGTGCCAGTAGTAAAGACGGATACTCTGGAAACACCATATATTTT
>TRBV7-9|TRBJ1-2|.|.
CASSSDSYGYTF
TGTGCCAGCAGCTCCGACAGCTATGGCTACACCTTC
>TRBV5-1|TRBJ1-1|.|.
CASSFFPETGYSEAFF
TGCGCCAGCAGCTTTTTCCCCGAAACAGGGTACTCTGAAGCTTTCTTT
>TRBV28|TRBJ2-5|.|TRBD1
CASQTGGQETQYF
TGTGCCAGCCAAACAGGGGGCCAAGAGACCCAGTACTTC
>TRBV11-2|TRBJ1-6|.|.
CASSIDSYNSPLHF
TGTGCCAGCAGCATAGACAGTTATAATTCACCCCTCCACTTT
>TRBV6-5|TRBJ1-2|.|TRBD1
CASSYSDRGPYGYTF
TGTGCCAGCAGTTACTCGGACAGGGGGCCGTATGGCTACACCTTC
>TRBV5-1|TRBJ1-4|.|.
CASSPGRGAEKLFF
TGCGCCAGCAGCCCGGGCCGGGGAGCCGAAAAACTGTTTTTT
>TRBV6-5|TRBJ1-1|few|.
CASSPLQGGHTEAFF
TGTGCCAGCAGTCCCTTACAAGGAGGCCACACTGAAGCTTTCTTT
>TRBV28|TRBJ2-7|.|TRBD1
CASSLGQSYEQYF
TGTGCCAGCAGTTTGGGACAGTCCTACGAGCAGTACTTC
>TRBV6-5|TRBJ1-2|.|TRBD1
CASSPTGQGSAGYTF
TGTGCCAGCAGTCCTACCGGACAGGGTTCGGCTGGCTACACCTTC
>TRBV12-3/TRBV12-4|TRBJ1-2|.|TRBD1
CASSSTGNGYTF
TGTGCCAGCAGTTCGACAGGGAACGGCTACACCTTC
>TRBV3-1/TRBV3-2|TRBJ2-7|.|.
CASSHTGYSYEQYF
TGTGCCAGCAGCCATACAGGGTACTCCTACGAGCAGTACTTC
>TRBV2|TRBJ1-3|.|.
CASSAAVSSGNTIYF
TGTGCCAGCAGTGCGGCCGTAAGCTCTGGAAACACCATATATTTT
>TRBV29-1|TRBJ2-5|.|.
CSAGQNQQETQYF
TGCAGCGCCGGACAGAACCAACAAGAGACCCAGTACTTC
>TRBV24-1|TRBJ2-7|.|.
CATRDASVLYEQYF
TGTGCCACCAGGGATGCCTCGGTTCTCTACGAGCAGTACTTC
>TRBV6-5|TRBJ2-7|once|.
CASSYTETVEQYF
TGTGCCAGCAGTTACACAGAGACTGTCGAGCAGTACTTC
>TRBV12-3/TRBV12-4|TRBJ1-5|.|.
CASRRAEGQPQHF
TGTGCCAGCAGGCGGGCGGAGGGTCAGCCCCAGCATTTT